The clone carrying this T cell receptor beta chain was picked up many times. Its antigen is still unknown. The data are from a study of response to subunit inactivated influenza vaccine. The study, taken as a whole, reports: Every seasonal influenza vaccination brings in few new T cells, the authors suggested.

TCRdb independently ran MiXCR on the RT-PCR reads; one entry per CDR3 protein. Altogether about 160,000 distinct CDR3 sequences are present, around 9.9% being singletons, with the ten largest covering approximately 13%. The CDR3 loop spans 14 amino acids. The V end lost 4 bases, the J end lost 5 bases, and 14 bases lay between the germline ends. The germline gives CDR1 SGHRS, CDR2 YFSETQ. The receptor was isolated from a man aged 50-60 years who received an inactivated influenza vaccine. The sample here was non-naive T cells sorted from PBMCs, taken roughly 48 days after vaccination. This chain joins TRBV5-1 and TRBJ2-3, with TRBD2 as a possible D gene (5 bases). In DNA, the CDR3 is TGCGCCAGCAGCCCCCCCGGGGATGGAGATACGCAGTATTTT. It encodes CASSPPGDGDTQYF.